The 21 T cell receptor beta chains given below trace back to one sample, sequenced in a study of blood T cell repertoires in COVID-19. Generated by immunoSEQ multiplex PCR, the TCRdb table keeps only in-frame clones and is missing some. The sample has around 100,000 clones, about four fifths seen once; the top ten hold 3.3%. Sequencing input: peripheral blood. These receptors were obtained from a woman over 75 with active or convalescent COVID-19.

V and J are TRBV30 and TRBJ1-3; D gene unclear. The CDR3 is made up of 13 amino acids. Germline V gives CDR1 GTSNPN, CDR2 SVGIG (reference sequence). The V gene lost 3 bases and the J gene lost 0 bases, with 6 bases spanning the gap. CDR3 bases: TGTGCCTGGAGCGTAGACTCTGGAAACACCATATATTTT. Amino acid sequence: CAWSVDSGNTIYF.

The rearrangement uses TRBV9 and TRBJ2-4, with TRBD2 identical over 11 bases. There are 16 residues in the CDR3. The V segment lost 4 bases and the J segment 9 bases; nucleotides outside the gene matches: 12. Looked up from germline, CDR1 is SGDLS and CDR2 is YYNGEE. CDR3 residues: CASSPQGGTSGGIQYF. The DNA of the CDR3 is TGTGCCAGCAGCCCCCAAGGGGGGACTAGCGGAGGCATTCAGTACTTC. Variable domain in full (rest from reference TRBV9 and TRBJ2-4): DSGVTQTPKHLITATGQRVTLRCSPRSGDLSVYWYQQSLDQGLQFLIQYYNGEERAKGNILERFSAQQFPDLHSELNLSSLELGDSALYFCASSPQGGTSGGIQYFGAGTRLSVL.

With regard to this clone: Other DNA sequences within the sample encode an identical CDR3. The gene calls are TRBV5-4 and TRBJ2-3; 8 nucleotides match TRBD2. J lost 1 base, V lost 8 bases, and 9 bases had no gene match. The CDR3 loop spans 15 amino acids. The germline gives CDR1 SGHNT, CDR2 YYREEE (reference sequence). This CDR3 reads CASSGKAGGTDTQYF. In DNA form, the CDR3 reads TGTGCCAGTAGCGGGAAGGCGGGGGGCACAGATACGCAGTATTTT.

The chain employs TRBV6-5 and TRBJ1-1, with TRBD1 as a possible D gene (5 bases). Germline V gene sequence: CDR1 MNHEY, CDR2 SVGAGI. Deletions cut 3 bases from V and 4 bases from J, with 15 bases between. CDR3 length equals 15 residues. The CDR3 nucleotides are TGTGCCAGCAGTTATGGGGGGAAGGGGACCACTGAAGCTTTCTTT. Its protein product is CASSYGGKGTTEAFF.

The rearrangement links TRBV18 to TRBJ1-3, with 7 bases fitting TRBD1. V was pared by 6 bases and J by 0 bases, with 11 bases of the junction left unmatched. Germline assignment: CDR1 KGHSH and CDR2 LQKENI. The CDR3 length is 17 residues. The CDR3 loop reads CASSDGDRRSSGNTIYF. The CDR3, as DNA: TGTGCCAGCTCCGATGGGGACAGACGATCCTCTGGAAACACCATATATTTT.

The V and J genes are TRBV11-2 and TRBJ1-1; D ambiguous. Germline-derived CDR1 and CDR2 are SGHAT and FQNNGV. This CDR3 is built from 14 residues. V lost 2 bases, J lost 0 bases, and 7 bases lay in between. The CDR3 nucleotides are TGTGCCAGCAGCTTAACCGGGTTGAACACTGAAGCTTTCTTT. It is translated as CASSLTGLNTEAFF.

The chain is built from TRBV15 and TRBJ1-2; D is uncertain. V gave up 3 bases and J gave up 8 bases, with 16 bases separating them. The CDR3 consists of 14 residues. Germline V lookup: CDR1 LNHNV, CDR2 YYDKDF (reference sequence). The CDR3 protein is CATSRRQGPGGYTF. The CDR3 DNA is TGTGCCACCAGCAGGAGACAAGGCCCAGGAGGCTACACCTTC.

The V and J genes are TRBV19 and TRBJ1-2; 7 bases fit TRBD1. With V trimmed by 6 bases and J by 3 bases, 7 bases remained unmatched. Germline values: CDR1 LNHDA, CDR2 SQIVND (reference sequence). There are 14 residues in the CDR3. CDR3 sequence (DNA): TGTGCCAGTAGCACACGACAGGGCTACTATGGCTACACCTTC. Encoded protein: CASSTRQGYYGYTF. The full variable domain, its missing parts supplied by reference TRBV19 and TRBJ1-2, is DGGITQSPKYLFRKEGQNVTLSCEQNLNHDAMYWYRQDPGQGLRLIYYSQIVNDFQKGDIAEGYSVSREKKESFPLTVTSAQKNPTAFYLCASSTRQGYYGYTFGSGTRLTVV.

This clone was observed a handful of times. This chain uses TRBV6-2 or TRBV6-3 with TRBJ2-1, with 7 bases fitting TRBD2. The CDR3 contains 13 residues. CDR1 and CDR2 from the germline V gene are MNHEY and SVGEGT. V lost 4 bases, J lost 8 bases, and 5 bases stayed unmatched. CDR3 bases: TGTGCCAGCAGTTCCCGTGGGAGGGATGAGCAGTTCTTC. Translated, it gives CASSSRGRDEQFF.

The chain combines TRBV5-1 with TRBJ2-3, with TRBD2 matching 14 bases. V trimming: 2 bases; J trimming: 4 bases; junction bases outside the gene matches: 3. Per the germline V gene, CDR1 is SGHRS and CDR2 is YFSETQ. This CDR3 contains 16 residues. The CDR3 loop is CASSLGTSGGADTQYF. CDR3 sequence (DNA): TGCGCCAGCAGCTTAGGGACTAGCGGGGGCGCAGATACGCAGTATTTT.

The DNA for the CDR3 is TGTGCCAGCAGCTTAGATGTGAGCGGGAGGGCCGATGAGCAGTTCTTC. Amino acids: CASSLDVSGRADEQFF. The chain is built from TRBV11-2 and TRBJ2-1, with TRBD2 matching 10 bases. V was pared by 0 bases and J by 8 bases, with 7 bases of the junction left unmatched. The V gene's germline CDR1 is SGHAT and CDR2 FQNNGV. This CDR3 has 16 amino acids. The whole variable domain, filled in from reference TRBV11-2 and TRBJ2-1, reads EAGVAQSPRYKIIEKRQSVAFWCNPISGHATLYWYQQILGQGPKLLIQFQNNGVVDDSQLPKDRFSAERLKGVDSTLKIQPAKLEDSAVYLCASSLDVSGRADEQFFGPGTRLTVL.

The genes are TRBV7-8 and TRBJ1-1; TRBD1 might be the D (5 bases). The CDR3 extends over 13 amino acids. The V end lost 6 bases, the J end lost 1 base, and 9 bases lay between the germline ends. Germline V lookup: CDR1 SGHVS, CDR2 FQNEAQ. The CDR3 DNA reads TGTGCCAGCAGGCAACAGGAGAACACTGAAGCTTTCTTT. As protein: CASRQQENTEAFF.

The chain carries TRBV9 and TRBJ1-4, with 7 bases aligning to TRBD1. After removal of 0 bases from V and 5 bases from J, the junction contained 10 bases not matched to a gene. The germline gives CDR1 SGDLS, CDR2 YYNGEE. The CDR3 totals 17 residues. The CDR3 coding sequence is TGTGCCAGCAGCGTAGCAACAGGGGCTTTGGGGAATGAAAAACTGTTTTTT. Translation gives CASSVATGALGNEKLFF.

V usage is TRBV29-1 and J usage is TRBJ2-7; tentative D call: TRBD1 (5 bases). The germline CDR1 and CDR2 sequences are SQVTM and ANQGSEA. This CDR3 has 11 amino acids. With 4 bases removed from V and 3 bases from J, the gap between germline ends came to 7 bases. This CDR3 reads CSVGQNYEQYF. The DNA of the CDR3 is TGCAGCGTTGGACAGAACTACGAGCAGTACTTC.

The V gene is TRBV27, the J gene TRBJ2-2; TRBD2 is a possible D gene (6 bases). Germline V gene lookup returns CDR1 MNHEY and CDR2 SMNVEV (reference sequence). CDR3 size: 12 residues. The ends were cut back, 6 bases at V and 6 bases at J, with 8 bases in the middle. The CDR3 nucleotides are TGTGCCAGCAGGTCTAGCGCCGGGGAGCTGTTTTTT. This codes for CASRSSAGELFF.

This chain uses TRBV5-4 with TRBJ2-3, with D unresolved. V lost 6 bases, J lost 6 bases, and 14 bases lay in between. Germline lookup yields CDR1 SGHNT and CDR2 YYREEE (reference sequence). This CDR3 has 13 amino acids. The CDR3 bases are TGTGCCAGCACCCCCCCAGGTGCCGATACGCAGTATTTT. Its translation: CASTPPGADTQYF.

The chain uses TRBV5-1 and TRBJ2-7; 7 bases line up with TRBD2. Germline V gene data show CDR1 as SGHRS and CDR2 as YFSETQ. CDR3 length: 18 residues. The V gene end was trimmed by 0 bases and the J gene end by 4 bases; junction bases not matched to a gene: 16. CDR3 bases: TGCGCCAGCAGCTTGGCGTTTTGGGAGGGCCCATCCAGATACGAGCAGTACTTC. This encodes CASSLAFWEGPSRYEQYF.

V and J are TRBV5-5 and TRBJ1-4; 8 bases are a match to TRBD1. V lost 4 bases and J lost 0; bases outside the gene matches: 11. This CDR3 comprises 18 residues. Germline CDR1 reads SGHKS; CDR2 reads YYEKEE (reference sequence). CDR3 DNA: TGTGCCAGCAGCCATGGACAGGGCATTATCGCAACTAATGAAAAACTGTTTTTT. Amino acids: CASSHGQGIIATNEKLFF. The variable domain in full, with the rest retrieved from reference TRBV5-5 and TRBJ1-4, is DAGVTQSPTHLIKTRGQQVTLRCSPISGHKSVSWYQQVLGQGPQFIFQYYEKEERGRGNFPDRFSARQFPNYSSELNVNALLLGDSALYLCASSHGQGIIATNEKLFFGSGTQLSVL.

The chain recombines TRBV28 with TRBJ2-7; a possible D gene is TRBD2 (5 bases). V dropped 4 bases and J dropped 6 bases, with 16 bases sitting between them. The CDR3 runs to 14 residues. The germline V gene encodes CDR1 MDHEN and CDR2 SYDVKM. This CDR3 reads CASSWYREGSEQYF. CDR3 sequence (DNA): TGTGCCAGCAGTTGGTACCGGGAAGGGAGCGAGCAGTACTTC.

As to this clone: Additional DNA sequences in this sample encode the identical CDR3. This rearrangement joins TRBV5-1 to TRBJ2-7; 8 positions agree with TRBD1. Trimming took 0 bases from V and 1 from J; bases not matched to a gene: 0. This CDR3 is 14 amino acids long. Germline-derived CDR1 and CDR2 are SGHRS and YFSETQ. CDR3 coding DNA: TGCGCCAGCAGCTTGGGACAGGGGTCCTACGAGCAGTACTTC. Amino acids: CASSLGQGSYEQYF.

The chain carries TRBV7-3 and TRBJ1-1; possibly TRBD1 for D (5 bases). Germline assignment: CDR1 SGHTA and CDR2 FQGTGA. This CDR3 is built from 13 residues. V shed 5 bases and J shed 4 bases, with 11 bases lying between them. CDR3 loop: CASSTRGGTEAFF. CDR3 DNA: TGTGCCAGCAGCACACGGGGGGGCACTGAAGCTTTCTTT.